This TCR beta chain originates from a study of blood T cell repertoires in COVID-19. The wider study: Samples taken during acute and convalescent COVID-19 were collected in the United States, Italy and Spain.

The protocol was immunoSEQ multiplex PCR, while the TCRdb copy is restricted to in-frame clones and leaves out a portion. The sample has roughly 220,000 clones; around 83% are singletons. In its sample, this clone was seen once. The sequencing sample was made of PBMCs or T cells enriched from blood (not recorded which). The origin of this receptor is a woman in her 40s with acute COVID-19.

The CDR3 region is CAIRGRVGYGYTF. CDR3 DNA sequence: TGTGCCATCAGGGGCAGGGTGGGCTATGGCTACACCTTC. The chain links TRBV10-3 to TRBJ1-2; D possibly corresponds to TRBD1 (5 bases). Trimming left V 6 bases short and J 4 bases short, with 12 bases between. The V gene's germline CDR1 is ENHRY and CDR2 SYGVKD. The CDR3 totals 13 residues.